A selection of T cell receptor beta chains follows, all from one sample in a study of blood T cell repertoires in COVID-19. The table came from immunoSEQ multiplex PCR; TCRdb's copy has only in-frame clones and leaves some out. This sample has over 200,000 clones, with approximately 89% found just once. Sequences were obtained from peripheral blood. Receptors originate from a woman aged 45-59 years with acute or convalescent COVID-19. Each CDR3 is given with its conserved first and last residue. The D gene is left open where the match is weak. Rows may omit the clone size; those that give it use once, few, many or a size class.

J gene | D gene | V gene | clone size | CDR3 protein | CDR3 DNA
TRBJ2-1 | TRBD2 | TRBV5-4 | few | CASSLDLAGNDEQFF | TGTGCCAGCAGCTTGGATCTAGCGGGAAACGATGAGCAGTTCTTC
TRBJ2-5 | . | TRBV9 | many | CASSVGQAGETQYF | TGTGCCAGCAGCGTAGGTCAGGCGGGAGAGACCCAGTACTTC
TRBJ2-2 | TRBD2 | TRBV7-2 | . | CASSKRGLAGAPGELFF | TGTGCCAGCAGCAAAAGGGGGCTAGCGGGAGCGCCCGGGGAGCTGTTTTTT
TRBJ2-3 | . | TRBV27 | . | CASSSHNRVVVDTQYF | TGTGCCAGCAGTTCTCATAACAGGGTCGTGGTAGATACGCAGTATTTT
TRBJ2-7 | . | TRBV9 | . | CASSARGYKQYF | TGTGCCAGCAGCGCTCGGGGGTATAAGCAGTACTTC
TRBJ1-2 | . | TRBV7-9 | . | CASGPWEDGYTF | TGTGCCAGCGGGCCTTGGGAGGATGGCTACACCTTC
TRBJ2-5 | TRBD2 | TRBV28 | . | CASSFLAGGRETQYF | TGTGCCAGCAGTTTCCTAGCGGGGGGGAGGGAGACCCAGTACTTC
TRBJ1-4 | . | TRBV3-1/TRBV3-2 | . | CASLAGSGEKLFF | TGTGCCAGTCTGGCAGGGTCTGGTGAAAAACTGTTTTTT
TRBJ1-2 | TRBD1 | TRBV27 | . | CASSLRNVVGQGADGYTF | TGTGCCAGCAGTCTAAGAAACGTAGTGGGACAGGGGGCGGATGGCTACACCTTC
TRBJ2-1 | . | TRBV9 | . | CASSGTATSYNEQFF | TGTGCCAGCAGCGGGACAGCAACCTCCTACAATGAGCAGTTCTTC
TRBJ2-5 | . | TRBV21-1 | . | CASSLPLELAGAQETQYF | TGTGCCAGCAGCCTACCCCTGGAGCTAGCGGGAGCTCAAGAGACCCAGTACTTC
TRBJ2-6 | . | TRBV20-1 | . | CSASPSSGANVPTF | TGCAGTGCCAGTCCCAGCTCTGGGGCCAACGTCCCGACTTTC
TRBJ2-7 | TRBD1 | TRBV4-2 | . | CASSRGTGSYEQYF | TGTGCCAGCAGCCGGGGGACAGGCTCCTACGAGCAGTACTTC
TRBJ2-1 | TRBD2 | TRBV19 | once | CASSILGRVGGEQFF | TGTGCCAGTAGTATACTAGGGAGGGTGGGGGGTGAGCAGTTCTTC
TRBJ2-2 | . | TRBV6-4 | . | CASSGLGGELFF | TGTGCCAGCAGCGGACTGGGCGGGGAGCTGTTTTTT
TRBJ2-1 | . | TRBV7-6 | . | CASSLDQAGWNEQFF | TGTGCCAGCAGCTTAGATCAGGCGGGGTGGAATGAGCAGTTCTTC
TRBJ1-5 | . | TRBV19 | . | CASSIGYNTDPYSNQPQHF | TGTGCCAGTAGTATTGGGTATAACACAGATCCATATAGCAATCAGCCCCAGCATTTT
TRBJ1-4 | . | TRBV28 | . | CASSLLPVEKLFF | TGTGCCAGCAGTTTACTCCCCGTTGAAAAACTGTTTTTT
TRBJ2-1 | TRBD1 | TRBV4-2 | . | CASSQMVEYRDRQGKSSYNEQFF | TGTGCCAGCAGCCAGATGGTAGAGTACCGGGACAGACAAGGTAAGAGCTCCTACAATGAGCAGTTCTTC
TRBJ2-7 | . | TRBV5-5 | . | CASSWQGGGGGREQYF | TGTGCCAGCAGCTGGCAGGGAGGGGGGGGAGGTCGCGAGCAGTACTTC
TRBJ2-7 | TRBD1 | TRBV28 | . | CASSTRQGYEQYF | TGTGCCAGCAGTACCCGACAGGGGTACGAGCAGTACTTC
TRBJ2-7 | TRBD1 | TRBV27 | . | CASSPGQLSYEQYF | TGTGCCAGCAGTCCGGGACAGCTCTCCTACGAGCAGTACTTC